This T cell receptor (beta chain) was identified during a study of blood T cell repertoires in COVID-19. Per the authors' pipeline: Nucleated cell counts were estimated from reference gene primer amplification. Sequenced by immunoSEQ multiplex PCR; TCRdb stores in-frame clones only, minus some. Clonal size and the V and J genes are those of that table, whereas D and trimming came from the DNA. The data contain a few hundred thousand clones, more than 65% of them singletons. Germline CDR1 is KGHSY and CDR2 is FQNENV. V lost 1 base to trimming and J lost 4 bases, with 14 bases between them. This CDR3 is 16 amino acids long. This study enrolled people aged roughly 18 to 90 from roughly 24 US geographic areas.

Sequenced input: PBMCs or T cells enriched from blood (not recorded which). The chain recombines TRBV16 with TRBJ1-5, with D perhaps TRBD1 (6 bases). The sequence was collected from a man aged 50 to 59 who had recovered from COVID-19. CDR3 nucleotide sequence: TGTGCCAGCAGCCAATGGGGTGGGACACCAAATCAGCCCCAGCATTTT. Amino acid sequence: CASSQWGGTPNQPQHF. The whole variable domain, filled in from reference TRBV16 and TRBJ1-5, reads GEEVAQTPKHLVRGEGQKAKLYCAPIKGHSYVFWYQQVLKNEFKFLISFQNENVFDETGMPKERFSAKCLPNSPCSLEIQATKLEDSAVYFCASSQWGGTPNQPQHFGDGTRLSIL.